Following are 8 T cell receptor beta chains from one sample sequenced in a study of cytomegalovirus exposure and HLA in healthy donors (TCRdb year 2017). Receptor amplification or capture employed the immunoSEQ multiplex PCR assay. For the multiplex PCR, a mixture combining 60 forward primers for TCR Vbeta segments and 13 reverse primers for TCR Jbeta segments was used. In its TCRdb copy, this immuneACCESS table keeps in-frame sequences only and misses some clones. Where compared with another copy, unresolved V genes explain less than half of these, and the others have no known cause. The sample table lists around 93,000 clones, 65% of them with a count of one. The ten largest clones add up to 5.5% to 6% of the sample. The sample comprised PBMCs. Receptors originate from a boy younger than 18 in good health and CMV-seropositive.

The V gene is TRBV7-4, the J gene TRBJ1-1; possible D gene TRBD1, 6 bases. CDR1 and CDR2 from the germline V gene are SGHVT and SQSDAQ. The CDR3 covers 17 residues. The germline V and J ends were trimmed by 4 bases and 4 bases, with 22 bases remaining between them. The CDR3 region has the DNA TGTGCCAGCAGCTCCGTGGATGGGGGCCCCCCTTCCACTGAAGCTTTCTTT. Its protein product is CASSSVDGGPPSTEAFF.

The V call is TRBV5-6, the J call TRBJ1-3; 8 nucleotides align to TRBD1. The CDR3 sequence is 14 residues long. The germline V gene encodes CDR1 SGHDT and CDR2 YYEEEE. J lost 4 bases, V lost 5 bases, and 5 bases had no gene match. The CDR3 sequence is CASRDRGSGNTIYF. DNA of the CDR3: TGTGCCAGCAGAGACAGGGGTTCGGGAAACACCATATATTTT. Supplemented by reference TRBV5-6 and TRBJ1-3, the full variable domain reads DAGVTQSPTHLIKTRGQQVTLRCSPKSGHDTVSWYQQALGQGPQFIFQYYEEEERQRGNFPDRFSGHQFPNYSSELNVNALLLGDSALYLCASRDRGSGNTIYFGEGSWLTVV.

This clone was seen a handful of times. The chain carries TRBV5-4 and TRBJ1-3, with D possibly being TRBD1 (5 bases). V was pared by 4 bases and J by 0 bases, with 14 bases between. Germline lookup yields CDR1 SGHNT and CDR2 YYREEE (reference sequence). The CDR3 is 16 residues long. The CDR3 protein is CASSRGGTDSGNTIYF. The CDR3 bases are TGTGCCAGCAGCCGGGGGGGGACCGACTCTGGAAACACCATATATTTT.

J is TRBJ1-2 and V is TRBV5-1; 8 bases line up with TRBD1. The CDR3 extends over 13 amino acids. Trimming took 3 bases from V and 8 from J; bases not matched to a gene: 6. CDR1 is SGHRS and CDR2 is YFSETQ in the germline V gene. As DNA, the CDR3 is TGCGCCAGCAGCTCCCAGGGGGCGGACGGCTACACCTTC. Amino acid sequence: CASSSQGADGYTF. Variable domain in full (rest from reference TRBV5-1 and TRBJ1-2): KAGVTQTPRYLIKTRGQQVTLSCSPISGHRSVSWYQQTPGQGLQFLFEYFSETQRNKGNFPGRFSGRQFSNSRSEMNVSTLELGDSALYLCASSSQGADGYTFGSGTRLTVV.

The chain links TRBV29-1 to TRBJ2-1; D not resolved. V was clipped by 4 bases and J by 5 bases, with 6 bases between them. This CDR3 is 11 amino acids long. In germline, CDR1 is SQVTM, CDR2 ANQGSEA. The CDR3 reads CSVGQNNEQFF. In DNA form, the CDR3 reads TGCAGCGTTGGGCAGAACAATGAGCAGTTCTTC.

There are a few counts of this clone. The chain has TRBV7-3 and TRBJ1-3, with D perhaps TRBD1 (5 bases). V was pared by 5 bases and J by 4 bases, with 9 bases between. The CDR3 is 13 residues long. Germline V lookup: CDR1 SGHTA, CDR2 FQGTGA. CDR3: CASSLGGGNTIYF. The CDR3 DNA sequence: TGTGCCAGCAGCCTCGGGGGAGGAAACACCATATATTTT. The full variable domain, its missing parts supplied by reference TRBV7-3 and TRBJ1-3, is GAGVSQTPSNKVTEKGKYVELRCDPISGHTALYWYRQSLGQGPEFLIYFQGTGAADDSGLPNDRFFAVRPEGSVSTLKIQRTERGDSAVYLCASSLGGGNTIYFGEGSWLTVV.

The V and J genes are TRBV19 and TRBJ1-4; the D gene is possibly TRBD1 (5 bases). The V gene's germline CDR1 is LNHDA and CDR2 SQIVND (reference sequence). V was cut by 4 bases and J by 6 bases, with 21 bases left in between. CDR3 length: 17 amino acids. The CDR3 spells CASSNFGEGLGHEKLFF. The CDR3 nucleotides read TGTGCCAGTAGTAATTTTGGCGAGGGACTGGGCCATGAAAAACTGTTTTTT.

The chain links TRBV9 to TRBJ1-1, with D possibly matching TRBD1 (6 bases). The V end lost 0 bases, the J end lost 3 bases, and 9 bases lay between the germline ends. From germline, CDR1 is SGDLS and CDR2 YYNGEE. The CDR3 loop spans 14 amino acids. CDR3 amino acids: CASSVAQGYTEAFF. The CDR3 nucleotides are TGTGCCAGCAGCGTAGCTCAGGGGTACACTGAAGCTTTCTTT.